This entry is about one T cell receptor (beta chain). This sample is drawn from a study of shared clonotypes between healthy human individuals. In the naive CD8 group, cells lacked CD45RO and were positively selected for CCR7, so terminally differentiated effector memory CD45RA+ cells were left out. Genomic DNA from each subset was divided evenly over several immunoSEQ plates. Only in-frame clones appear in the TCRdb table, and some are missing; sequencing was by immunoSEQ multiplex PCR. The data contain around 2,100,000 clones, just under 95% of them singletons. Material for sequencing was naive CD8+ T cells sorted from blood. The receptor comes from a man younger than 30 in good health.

CDR3 sequence reads: CASSLIQGPAGNEQFF. The CDR3 DNA is TGCGCCAGCAGCCTCATACAGGGGCCCGCCGGGAATGAGCAGTTCTTC. The rearrangement uses TRBV4-1 and TRBJ2-1; TRBD1 matches 7 bases. The CDR3 runs 16 residues. Germline V lookup: CDR1 MGHRA, CDR2 YSYEKL. The junction had 13 bases not matched to a gene; V was cut back by 4 bases and J by 7 bases.